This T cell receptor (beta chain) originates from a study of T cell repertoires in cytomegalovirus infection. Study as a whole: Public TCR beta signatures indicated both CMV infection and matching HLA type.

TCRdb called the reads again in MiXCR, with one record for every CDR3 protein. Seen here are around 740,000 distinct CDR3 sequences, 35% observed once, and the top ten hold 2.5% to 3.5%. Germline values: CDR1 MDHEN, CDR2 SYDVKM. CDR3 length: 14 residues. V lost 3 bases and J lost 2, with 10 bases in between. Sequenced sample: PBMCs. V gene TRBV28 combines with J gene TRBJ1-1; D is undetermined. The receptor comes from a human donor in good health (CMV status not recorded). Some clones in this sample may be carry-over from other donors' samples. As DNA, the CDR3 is TGTGCCAGCAGTTTTTATATGAGAAACACTGAAGCTTTCTTT. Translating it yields CASSFYMRNTEAFF.